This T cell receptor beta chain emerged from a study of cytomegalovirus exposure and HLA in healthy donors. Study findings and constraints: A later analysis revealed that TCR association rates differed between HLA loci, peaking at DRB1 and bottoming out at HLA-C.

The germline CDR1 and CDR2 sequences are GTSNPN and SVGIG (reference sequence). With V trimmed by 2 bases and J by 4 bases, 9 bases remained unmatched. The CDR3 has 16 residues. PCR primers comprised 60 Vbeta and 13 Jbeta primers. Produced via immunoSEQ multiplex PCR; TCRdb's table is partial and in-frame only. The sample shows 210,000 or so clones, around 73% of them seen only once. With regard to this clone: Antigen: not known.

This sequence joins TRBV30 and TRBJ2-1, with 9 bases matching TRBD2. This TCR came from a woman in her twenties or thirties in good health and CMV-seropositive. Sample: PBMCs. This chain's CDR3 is CAWSKVGLAGYNEQFF. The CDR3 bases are TGTGCCTGGAGTAAAGTTGGGCTAGCGGGGTACAATGAGCAGTTCTTC.